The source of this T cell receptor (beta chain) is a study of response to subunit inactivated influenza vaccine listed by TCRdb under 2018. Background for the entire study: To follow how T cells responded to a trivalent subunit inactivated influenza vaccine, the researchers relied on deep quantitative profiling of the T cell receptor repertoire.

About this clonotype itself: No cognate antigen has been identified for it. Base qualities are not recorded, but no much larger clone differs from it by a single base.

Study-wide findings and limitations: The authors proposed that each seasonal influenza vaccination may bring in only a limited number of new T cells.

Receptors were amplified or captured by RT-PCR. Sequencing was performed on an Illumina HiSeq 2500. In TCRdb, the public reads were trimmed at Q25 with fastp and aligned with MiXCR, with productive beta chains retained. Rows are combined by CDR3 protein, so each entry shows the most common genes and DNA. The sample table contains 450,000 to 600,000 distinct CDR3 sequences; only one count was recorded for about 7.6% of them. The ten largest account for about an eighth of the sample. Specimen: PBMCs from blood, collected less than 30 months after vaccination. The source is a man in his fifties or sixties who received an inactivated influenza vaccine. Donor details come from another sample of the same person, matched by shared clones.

This receptor has the CDR3 CASSVAVGAGSYNEQFF. Here is the DNA: TGTGCCAGCAGCGTAGCGGTAGGAGCAGGTTCCTACAATGAGCAGTTCTTC. The rearrangement combines TRBV9 with TRBJ2-1; the D gene cannot be resolved reliably. Via the germline V gene, CDR1 is SGDLS and CDR2 YYNGEE. V drops 0 bases and J drops 1 base, leaving 14 bases in between. The cysteine opens and the phenylalanine closes a CDR3 of 17 amino acids. Only the CDR3 region is kept as DNA, spanning 51 bases read in frame from base 1.